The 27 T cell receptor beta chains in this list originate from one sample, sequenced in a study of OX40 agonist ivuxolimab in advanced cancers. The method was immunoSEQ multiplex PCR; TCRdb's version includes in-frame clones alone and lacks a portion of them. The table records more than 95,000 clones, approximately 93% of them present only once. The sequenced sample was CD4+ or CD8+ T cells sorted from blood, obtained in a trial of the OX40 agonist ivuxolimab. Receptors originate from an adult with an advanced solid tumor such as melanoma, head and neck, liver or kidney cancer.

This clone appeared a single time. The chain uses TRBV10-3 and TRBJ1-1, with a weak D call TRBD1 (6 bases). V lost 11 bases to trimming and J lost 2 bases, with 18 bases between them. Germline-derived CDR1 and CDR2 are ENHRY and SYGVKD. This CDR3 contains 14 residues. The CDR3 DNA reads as TGTGCCGCGAGGGGGGAGGGGCCAAACACTGAAGCTTTCTTT. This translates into CAARGEGPNTEAFF.

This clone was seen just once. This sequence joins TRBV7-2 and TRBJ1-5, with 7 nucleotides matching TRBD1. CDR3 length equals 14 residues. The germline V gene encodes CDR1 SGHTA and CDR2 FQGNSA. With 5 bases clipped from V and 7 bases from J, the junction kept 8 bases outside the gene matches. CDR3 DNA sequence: TGTGCCAGCAGCACAAGACAGGGAACGCAGCCCCAGCATTTT. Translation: CASSTRQGTQPQHF.

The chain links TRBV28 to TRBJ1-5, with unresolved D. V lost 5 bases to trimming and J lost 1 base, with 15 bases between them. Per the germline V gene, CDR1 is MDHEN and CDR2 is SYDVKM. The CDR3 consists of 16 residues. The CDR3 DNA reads TGTGCCAGCAGTCGGACCTGGGGTCCCAGCAATCAGCCCCAGCATTTT. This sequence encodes CASSRTWGPSNQPQHF.

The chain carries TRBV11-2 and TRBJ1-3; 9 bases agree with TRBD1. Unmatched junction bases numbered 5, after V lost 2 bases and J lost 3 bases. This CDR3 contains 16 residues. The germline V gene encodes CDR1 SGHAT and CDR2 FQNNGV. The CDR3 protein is CASSLYRGLGGNTIYF. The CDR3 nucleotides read TGTGCCAGCAGCTTATACAGGGGGCTTGGTGGAAACACCATATATTTT.

The CDR3 reads CASSLSGTAYGYTF. The CDR3 bases are TGTGCCAGCAGTTTATCGGGGACGGCGTATGGCTACACCTTC. The chain employs TRBV28 and TRBJ1-2; perhaps TRBD1 as D (5 bases). The germline gives CDR1 MDHEN, CDR2 SYDVKM. This CDR3 comprises 14 residues. The V and J ends lost 1 base and 5 bases respectively, with 11 bases between them.

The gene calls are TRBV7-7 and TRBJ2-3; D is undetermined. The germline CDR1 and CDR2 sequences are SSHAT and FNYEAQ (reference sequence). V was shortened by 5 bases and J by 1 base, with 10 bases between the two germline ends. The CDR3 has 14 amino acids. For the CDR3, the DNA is TGTGCCAGCAGCCTCCGGATGGGCACAGATACGCAGTATTTT. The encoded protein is CASSLRMGTDTQYF.

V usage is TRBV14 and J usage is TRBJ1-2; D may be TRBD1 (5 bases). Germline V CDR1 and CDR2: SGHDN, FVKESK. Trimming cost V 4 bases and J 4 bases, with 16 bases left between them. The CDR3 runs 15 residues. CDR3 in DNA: TGTGCCAGCAGCCGTGTGGATCAGGGCGGCTATGGCTACACCTTC. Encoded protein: CASSRVDQGGYGYTF.

The DNA of the CDR3 is TGTGCCAGCAGTACGAGAAATCCTCGGGCCGGGGAGCTGTTTTTT. Protein sequence: CASSTRNPRAGELFF. The chain recombines TRBV28 with TRBJ2-2; no clear D gene. This CDR3 is built from 15 residues. CDR1 is MDHEN, CDR2 SYDVKM, per germline. Trimming took off 5 bases at V and 6 bases at J, with 16 bases between the two ends.

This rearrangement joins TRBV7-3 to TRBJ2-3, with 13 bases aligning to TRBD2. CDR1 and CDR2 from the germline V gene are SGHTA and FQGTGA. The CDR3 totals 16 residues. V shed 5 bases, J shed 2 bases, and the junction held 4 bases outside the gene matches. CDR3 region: CASSLGTSGVTDTQYF. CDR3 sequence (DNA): TGTGCCAGCAGCCTTGGGACTAGCGGGGTCACAGATACGCAGTATTTT.

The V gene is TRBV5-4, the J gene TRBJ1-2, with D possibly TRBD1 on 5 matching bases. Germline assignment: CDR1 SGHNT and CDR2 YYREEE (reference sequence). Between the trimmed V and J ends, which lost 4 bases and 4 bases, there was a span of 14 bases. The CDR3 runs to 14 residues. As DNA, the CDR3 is TGTGCCAGCAGCCCGGACACCTCCGGCTATGGCTACACCTTC. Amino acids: CASSPDTSGYGYTF.

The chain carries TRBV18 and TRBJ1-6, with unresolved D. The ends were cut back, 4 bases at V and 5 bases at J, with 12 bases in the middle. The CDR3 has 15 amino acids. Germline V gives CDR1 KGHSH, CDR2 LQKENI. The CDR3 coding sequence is TGTGCCAGCTCACATGGGCACCCTGATAATTCACCCCTCCACTTT. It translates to CASSHGHPDNSPLHF. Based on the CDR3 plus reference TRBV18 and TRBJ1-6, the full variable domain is NAGVMQNPRHLVRRRGQEARLRCSPMKGHSHVYWYRQLPEEGLKFMVYLQKENIIDESGMPKERFSAEFPKEGPSILRIQQVVRGDSAAYFCASSHGHPDNSPLHFGNGTRLTVT.

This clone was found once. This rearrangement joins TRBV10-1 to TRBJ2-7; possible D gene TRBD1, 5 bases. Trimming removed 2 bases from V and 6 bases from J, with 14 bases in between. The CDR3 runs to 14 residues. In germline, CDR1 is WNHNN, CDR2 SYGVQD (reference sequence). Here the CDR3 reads CASSEGSDTGEQYF. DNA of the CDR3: TGCGCCAGCAGTGAGGGTTCGGACACAGGCGAGCAGTACTTC.

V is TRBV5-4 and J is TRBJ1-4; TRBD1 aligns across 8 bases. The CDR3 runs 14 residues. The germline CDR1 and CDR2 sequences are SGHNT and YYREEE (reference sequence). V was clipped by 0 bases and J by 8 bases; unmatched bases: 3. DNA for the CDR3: TGTGCCAGCAGCTTGGGACAGGGGAGCGAAAAACTGTTTTTT. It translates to CASSLGQGSEKLFF.

CDR3: CASSLTMETQYF. The CDR3 region has the DNA TGTGCCAGCAGCTTGACCATGGAGACCCAGTACTTC. The V gene is TRBV5-8, the J gene TRBJ2-5; D is unclear. Germline CDR1 is SGHTS and CDR2 is YDEGEE. Trimming stripped 1 base from V and 5 bases from J, with 6 bases between. This CDR3 has 12 residues.

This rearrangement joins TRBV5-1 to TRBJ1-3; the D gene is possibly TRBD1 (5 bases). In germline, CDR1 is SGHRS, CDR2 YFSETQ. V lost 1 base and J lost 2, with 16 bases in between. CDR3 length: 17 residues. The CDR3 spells CASSLRTLTGTGNTIYF. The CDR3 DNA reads TGCGCCAGCAGCTTGCGGACCCTAACAGGAACTGGAAACACCATATATTTT.

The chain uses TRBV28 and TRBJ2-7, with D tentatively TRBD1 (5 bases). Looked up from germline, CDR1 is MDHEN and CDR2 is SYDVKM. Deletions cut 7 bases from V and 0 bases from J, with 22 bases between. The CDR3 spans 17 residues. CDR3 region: CASIPPMIQADSYEQYF. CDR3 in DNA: TGTGCCAGCATCCCTCCAATGATACAGGCGGACTCCTACGAGCAGTACTTC.

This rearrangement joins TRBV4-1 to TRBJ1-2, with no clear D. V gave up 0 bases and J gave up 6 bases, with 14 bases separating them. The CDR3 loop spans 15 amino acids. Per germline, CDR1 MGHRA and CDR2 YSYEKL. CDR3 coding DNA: TGCGCCAGCAGCCAAGACATCCCAGGATACCATGGCTACACCTTC. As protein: CASSQDIPGYHGYTF.

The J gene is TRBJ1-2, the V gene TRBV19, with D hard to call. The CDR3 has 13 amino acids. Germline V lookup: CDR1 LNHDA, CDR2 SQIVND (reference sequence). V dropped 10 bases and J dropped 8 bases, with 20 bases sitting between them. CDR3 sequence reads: CATSSGTLGGYTF. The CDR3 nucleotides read TGTGCCACCTCATCGGGCACTTTGGGGGGCTACACCTTC.

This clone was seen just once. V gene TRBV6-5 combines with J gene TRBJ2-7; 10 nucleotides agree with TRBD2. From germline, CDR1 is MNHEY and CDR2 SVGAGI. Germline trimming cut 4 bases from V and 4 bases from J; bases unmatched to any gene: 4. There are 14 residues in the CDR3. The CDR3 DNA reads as TGTGCCAGCAGTTCCGGGACTAGCGTTTACGAGCAGTACTTC. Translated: CASSSGTSVYEQYF.

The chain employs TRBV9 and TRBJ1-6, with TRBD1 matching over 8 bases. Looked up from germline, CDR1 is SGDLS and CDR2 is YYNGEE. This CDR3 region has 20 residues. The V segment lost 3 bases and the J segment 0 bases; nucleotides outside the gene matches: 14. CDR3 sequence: CASSGETGGTMSSYNSPLHF. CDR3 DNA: TGTGCCAGCAGCGGAGAAACAGGGGGTACCATGAGCTCCTATAATTCACCCCTCCACTTT.

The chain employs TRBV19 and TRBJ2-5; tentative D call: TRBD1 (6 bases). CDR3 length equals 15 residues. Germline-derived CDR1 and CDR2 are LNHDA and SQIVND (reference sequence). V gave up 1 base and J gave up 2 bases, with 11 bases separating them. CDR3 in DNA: TGTGCCAGTAGTATAGCCCCAGACAGGCAAGAGACCCAGTACTTC. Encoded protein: CASSIAPDRQETQYF.

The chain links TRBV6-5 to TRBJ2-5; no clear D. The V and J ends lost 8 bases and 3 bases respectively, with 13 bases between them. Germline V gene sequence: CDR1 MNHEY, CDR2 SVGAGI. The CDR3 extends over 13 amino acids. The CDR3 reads CASGSGGEETQYF. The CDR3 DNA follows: TGTGCCAGCGGATCTGGTGGAGAAGAGACCCAGTACTTC.

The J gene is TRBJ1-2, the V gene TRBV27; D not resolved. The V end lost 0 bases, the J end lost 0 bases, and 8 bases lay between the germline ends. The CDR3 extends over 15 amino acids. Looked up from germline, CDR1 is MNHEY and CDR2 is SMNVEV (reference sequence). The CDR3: CASSLSPWANYGYTF. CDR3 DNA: TGTGCCAGCAGTTTATCCCCTTGGGCTAACTATGGCTACACCTTC.

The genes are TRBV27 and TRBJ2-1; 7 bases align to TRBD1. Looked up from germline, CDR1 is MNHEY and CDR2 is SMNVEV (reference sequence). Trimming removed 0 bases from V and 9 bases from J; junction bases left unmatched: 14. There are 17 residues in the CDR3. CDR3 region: CASSLSGQRRLHIEQFF. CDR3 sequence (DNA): TGTGCCAGCAGTTTATCGGGACAGCGCCGGTTACATATTGAGCAGTTCTTC.

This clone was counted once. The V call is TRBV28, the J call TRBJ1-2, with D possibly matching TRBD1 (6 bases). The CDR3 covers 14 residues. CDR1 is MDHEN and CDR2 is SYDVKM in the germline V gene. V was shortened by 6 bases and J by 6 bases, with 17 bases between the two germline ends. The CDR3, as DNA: TGTGCCAGCAGGATTCAGGGGATGGTTCATGGCTACACCTTC. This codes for CASRIQGMVHGYTF.

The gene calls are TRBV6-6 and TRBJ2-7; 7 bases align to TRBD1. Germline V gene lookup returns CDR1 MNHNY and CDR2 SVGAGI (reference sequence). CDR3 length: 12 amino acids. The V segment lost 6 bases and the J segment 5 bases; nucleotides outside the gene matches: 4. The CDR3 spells CASSQTGDEQYF. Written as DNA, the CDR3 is TGTGCCAGCAGCCAAACAGGGGACGAGCAGTACTTC.

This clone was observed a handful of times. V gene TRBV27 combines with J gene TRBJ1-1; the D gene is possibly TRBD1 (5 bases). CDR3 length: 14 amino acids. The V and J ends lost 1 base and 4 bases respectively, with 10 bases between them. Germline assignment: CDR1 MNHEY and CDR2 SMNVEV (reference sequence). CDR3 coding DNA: TGTGCCAGCAGTTTATTTATCGGGGGCACTGAAGCTTTCTTT. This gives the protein CASSLFIGGTEAFF.